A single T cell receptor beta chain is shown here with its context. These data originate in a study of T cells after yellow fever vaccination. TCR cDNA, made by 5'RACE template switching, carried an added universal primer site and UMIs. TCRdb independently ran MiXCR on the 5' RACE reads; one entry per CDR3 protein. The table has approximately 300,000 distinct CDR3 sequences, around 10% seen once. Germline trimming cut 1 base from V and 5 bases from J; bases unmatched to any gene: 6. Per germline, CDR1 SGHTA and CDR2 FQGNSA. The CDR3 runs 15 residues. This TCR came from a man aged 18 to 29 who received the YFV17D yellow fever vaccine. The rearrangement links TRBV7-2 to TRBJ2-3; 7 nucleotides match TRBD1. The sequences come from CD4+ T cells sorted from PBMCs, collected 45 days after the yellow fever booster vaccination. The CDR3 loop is CASSLEGGHGDTQYF. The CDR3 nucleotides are TGTGCCAGCAGCTTAGAAGGGGGCCATGGAGATACGCAGTATTTT. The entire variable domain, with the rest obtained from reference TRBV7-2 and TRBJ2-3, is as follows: GAGVSQSPSNKVTEKGKDVELRCDPISGHTALYWYRQSLGQGLEFLIYFQGNSAPDKSGLPSDRFSAERTGGSVSTLTIQRTQQEDSAVYLCASSLEGGHGDTQYFGPGTRLTVL.